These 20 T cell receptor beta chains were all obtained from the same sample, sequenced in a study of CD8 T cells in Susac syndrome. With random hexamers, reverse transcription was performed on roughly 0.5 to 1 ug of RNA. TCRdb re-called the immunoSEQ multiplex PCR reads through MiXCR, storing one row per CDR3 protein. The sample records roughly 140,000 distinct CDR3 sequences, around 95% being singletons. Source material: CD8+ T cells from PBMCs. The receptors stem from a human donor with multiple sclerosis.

The CDR3 loop is CASSWTPPSLQETQYF. CDR3 DNA: TGTGCCAGCAGCTGGACCCCTCCATCGCTACAAGAGACCCAGTACTTC. The chain couples TRBV7-8 to TRBJ2-5; no definite D call. CDR1 SGHVS and CDR2 FQNEAQ come from the germline V gene. Trimming pared 4 bases from V and 2 bases from J, leaving 17 bases between. The CDR3 loop spans 16 amino acids.

The CDR3 is CSVRTELYEQYV. The CDR3 DNA reads TGCAGCGTCCGGACAGAATTGTACGAGCAGTACGTC. This chain connects TRBV29-1 to TRBJ2-7; possible D gene TRBD1, 6 bases. The CDR3 consists of 12 residues. Germline CDR1 reads SQVTM; CDR2 reads ANQGSEA. V was clipped by 6 bases and J by 4 bases, with 13 bases between them.

The CDR3 spells CASSQARFYEQYF. CDR3 DNA sequence: TGTGCCAGCAGCCAGGCCCGCTTCTACGAGCAGTACTTC. This chain uses TRBV3-1 with TRBJ2-7; D uncertain. The CDR3 has 13 residues. V was pared by 3 bases and J by 3 bases, with 9 bases between. Germline V gene lookup returns CDR1 LGHDT and CDR2 YNNKEL (reference sequence).

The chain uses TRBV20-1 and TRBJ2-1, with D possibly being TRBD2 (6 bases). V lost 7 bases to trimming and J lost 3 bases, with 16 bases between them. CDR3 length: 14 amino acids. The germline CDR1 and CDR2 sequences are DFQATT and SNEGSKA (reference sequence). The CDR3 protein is CSGLWGLDYNEQFF. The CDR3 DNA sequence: TGCAGTGGCTTGTGGGGACTGGACTACAATGAGCAGTTCTTC.

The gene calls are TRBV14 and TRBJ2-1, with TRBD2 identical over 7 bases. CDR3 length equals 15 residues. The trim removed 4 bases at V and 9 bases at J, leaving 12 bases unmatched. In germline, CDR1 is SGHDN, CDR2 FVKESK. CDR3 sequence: CASSLGRLAWAEQFF. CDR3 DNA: TGTGCCAGCAGCCTCGGCCGACTAGCTTGGGCTGAGCAGTTCTTC.

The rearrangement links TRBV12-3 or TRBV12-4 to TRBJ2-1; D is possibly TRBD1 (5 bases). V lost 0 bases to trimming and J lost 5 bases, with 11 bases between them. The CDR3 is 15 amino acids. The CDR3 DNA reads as TGTGCCAGCAGTTTAGCGTCGGACACTCACAATGAGCAGTTCTTC. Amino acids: CASSLASDTHNEQFF.

The CDR3 spells CASSKVAGEALRWVKYF. The CDR3 DNA sequence: TGTGCCAGCAGCAAAGTGGCAGGGGAAGCCCTACGATGGGTGAAGTACTTC. This rearrangement joins TRBV21-1 to TRBJ2-7; the table's D call of TRBD1 was not tested on the DNA. TRBV21-1 is annotated as a pseudogene. The CDR3 is made up of 17 amino acids.

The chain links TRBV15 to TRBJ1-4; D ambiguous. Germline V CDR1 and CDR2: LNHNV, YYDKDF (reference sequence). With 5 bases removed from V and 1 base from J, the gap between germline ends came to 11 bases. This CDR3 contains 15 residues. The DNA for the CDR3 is TGTGCCACCAGCCAATCCAGAGTAACTAATGAAAAACTGTTTTTT. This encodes CATSQSRVTNEKLFF.

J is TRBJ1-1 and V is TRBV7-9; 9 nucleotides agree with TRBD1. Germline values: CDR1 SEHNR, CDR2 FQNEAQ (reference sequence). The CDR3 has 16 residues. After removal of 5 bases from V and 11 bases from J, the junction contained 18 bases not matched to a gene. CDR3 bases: TGTGCCAGCAGCCCGGGACAGGGAGCTGTCCGCCTCGGCGCTTTCTTT. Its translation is CASSPGQGAVRLGAFF.

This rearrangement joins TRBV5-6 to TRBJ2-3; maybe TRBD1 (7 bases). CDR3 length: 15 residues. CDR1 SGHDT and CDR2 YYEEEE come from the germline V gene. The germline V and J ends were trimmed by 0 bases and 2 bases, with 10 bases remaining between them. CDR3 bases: TGTGCCAGCAGCTTGGCAGGGGGGACCACAGATACGCAGTATTTT. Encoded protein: CASSLAGGTTDTQYF.

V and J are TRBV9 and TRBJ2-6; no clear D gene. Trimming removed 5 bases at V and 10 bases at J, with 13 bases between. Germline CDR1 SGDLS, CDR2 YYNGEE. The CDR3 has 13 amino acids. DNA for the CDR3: TGTGCCAGCAGGTCAAGTATTGAGAACGTCCTGACTTTC. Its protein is CASRSSIENVLTF.

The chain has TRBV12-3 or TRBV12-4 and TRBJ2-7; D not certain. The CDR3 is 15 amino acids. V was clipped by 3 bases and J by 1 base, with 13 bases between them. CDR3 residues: CASSFGLPKSYEQYF. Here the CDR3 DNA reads TGTGCCAGCAGTTTCGGATTACCTAAATCCTACGAGCAGTACTTC.

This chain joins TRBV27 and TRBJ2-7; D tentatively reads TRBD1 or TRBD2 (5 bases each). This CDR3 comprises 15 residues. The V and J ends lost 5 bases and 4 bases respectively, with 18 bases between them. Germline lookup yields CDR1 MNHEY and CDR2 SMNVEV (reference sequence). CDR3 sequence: CASSAQTGPAYEQYF. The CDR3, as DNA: TGTGCCAGCAGTGCACAAACGGGACCAGCGTACGAGCAGTACTTC.

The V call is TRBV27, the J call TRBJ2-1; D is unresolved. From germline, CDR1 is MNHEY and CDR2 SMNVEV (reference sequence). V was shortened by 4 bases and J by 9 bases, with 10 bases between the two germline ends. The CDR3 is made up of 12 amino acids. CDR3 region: CASSSPGREQFF. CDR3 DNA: TGTGCCAGCAGTTCACCGGGCCGTGAGCAGTTCTTC.

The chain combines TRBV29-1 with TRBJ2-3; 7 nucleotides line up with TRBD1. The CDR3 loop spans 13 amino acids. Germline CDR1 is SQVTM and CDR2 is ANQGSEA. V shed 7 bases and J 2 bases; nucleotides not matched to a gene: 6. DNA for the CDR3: TGCAGCGCCGGACAGGAGAACACAGATACGCAGTATTTT. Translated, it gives CSAGQENTDTQYF.

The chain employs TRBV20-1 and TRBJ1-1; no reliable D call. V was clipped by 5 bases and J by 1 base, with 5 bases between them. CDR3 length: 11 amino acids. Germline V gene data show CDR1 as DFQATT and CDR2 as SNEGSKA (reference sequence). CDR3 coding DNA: TGCAGTGCTCCCAGGAACACTGAAGCTTTCTTT. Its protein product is CSAPRNTEAFF.

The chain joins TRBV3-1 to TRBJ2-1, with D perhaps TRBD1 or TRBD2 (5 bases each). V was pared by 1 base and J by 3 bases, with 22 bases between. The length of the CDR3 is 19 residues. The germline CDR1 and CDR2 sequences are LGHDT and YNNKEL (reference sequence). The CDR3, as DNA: TGTGCCAGCAGCCAAGCCGGGACGTCCCTCGGCCCCCACTACAATGAGCAGTTCTTC. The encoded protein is CASSQAGTSLGPHYNEQFF.

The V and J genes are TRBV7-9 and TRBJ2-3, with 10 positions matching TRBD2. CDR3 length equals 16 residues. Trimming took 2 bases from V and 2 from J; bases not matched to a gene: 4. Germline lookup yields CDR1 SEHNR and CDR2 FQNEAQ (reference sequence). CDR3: CASSLSSGGFTDTQYF. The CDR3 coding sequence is TGTGCCAGCAGCTTAAGTAGCGGGGGGTTCACAGATACGCAGTATTTT.

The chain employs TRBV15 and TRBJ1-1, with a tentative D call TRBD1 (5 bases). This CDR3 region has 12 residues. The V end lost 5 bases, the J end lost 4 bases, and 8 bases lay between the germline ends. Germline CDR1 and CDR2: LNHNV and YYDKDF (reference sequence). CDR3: CATSGTGTEAFF. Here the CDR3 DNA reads TGTGCCACCAGCGGGACGGGCACTGAAGCTTTCTTT.

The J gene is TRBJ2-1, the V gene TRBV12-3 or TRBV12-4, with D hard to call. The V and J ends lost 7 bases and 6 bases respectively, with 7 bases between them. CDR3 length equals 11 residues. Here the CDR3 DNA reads TGTGCCAGCATTAATGGCAATGAGCAGTTCTTC. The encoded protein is CASINGNEQFF.